These 22 T cell receptor beta chains were sequenced from one sample in a study of CD8 T cells in Susac syndrome. After extraction with the RNeasy kit, about 0.45 to 1 ug of the RNA was reverse transcribed using random hexamers. From the immunoSEQ multiplex PCR reads, TCRdb called clonotypes with MiXCR, one entry per CDR3 protein. The table lists about 200,000 distinct CDR3 sequences, about 95% of them singletons, with approximately 0.093% in the top ten. Sequenced material: CD4+ T cells from PBMCs. These receptors were collected from a human donor with multiple sclerosis.

This clonotype has a handful of counts. The V gene is TRBV27, the J gene TRBJ1-2, with 7 bases identical to TRBD1. The CDR3 has 14 amino acids. Germline CDR1 reads MNHEY; CDR2 reads SMNVEV (reference sequence). Losses at the gene ends were 5 bases for V and 0 bases for J; bases not matched to a gene: 3. This chain's CDR3 is CASSRDRSNYGYTF. CDR3 DNA sequence: TGTGCCAGCAGTAGGGACAGATCTAACTATGGCTACACCTTC.

This sequence joins TRBV5-1 and TRBJ2-2; the D is unclear. V shed 8 bases and J shed 0 bases, with 11 bases lying between them. CDR3 length: 14 residues. Germline V gene sequence: CDR1 SGHRS, CDR2 YFSETQ. The CDR3 sequence: CASGQAANTGELFF. Written as DNA, the CDR3 is TGCGCCAGTGGGCAGGCCGCGAACACCGGGGAGCTGTTTTTT.

CDR3 protein: CAIPVPGQRRTGELFF. The CDR3 coding sequence is TGCGCCATCCCTGTGCCAGGACAGAGAAGGACCGGGGAGCTGTTTTTT. V usage is TRBV23-1 and J usage is TRBJ2-2; possible D gene TRBD1, 6 bases. TRBV23-1 is an ORF, with its function uncertain. The CDR3 covers 16 residues. The V end lost 10 bases, the J end lost 5 bases, and 23 bases lay between the germline ends.

This chain uses TRBV20-1 with TRBJ2-2, with D tentatively TRBD2 (6 bases). Germline V gene lookup returns CDR1 DFQATT and CDR2 SNEGSKA (reference sequence). With 1 base removed from V and 5 bases from J, the gap between germline ends came to 8 bases. The CDR3 sequence is 13 residues long. The DNA for the CDR3 is TGCAGTGCTAGAGCGGGAGAGACCGGGGAGCTGTTTTTT. Amino acid sequence: CSARAGETGELFF.

The chain couples TRBV4-1 to TRBJ1-1; D is undetermined. CDR3 length equals 15 residues. Germline CDR1 and CDR2: MGHRA and YSYEKL. Deletions cut 4 bases from V and 5 bases from J, with 17 bases between. CDR3: CASSPLMRSRTEAFF. CDR3 nucleotides: TGCGCCAGCAGCCCCCTGATGAGGTCGAGGACTGAAGCTTTCTTT.

J is TRBJ1-5 and V is TRBV15; D uncertain. Trimming cost V 1 base and J 4 bases, with 5 bases left between them. The V gene's germline CDR1 is LNHNV and CDR2 YYDKDF (reference sequence). The length of the CDR3 is 13 residues. CDR3 protein: CATSRGDNQPQHF. In nucleotides, the CDR3 is TGTGCCACCAGCAGAGGGGATAATCAGCCCCAGCATTTT.

The V and J genes are TRBV6-6 and TRBJ1-1; D possibly corresponds to TRBD1 (5 bases). This CDR3 has 12 residues. Germline V gene sequence: CDR1 MNHNY, CDR2 SVGAGI (reference sequence). Between the trimmed V and J ends, which lost 10 bases and 1 base, there was a span of 10 bases. The CDR3 coding sequence is TGTGCCATCGGGACTGCGAACACTGAAGCTTTCTTT. Protein product: CAIGTANTEAFF.

This chain connects TRBV29-1 to TRBJ1-3; possibly TRBD1 for D (5 bases). Trimming shortened V by 1 base and J by 4 bases, and 8 bases separated the two germline ends. The CDR3 is 13 residues long. Germline CDR1 is SQVTM and CDR2 is ANQGSEA. The CDR3 DNA follows: TGCAGCGTTGAAGGTCAGGGAGGAAACACCATATATTTT. Translating it yields CSVEGQGGNTIYF.

This clonotype was seen a single time. The rearrangement links TRBV7-2 to TRBJ1-4; D is undetermined. The length of the CDR3 is 13 residues. CDR1 and CDR2 from the germline V gene are SGHTA and FQGNSA. V lost 5 bases and J 8 bases, leaving 12 bases between the germline ends. The DNA of the CDR3 is TGTGCCAGCAGCCCCCAAGGGCTCGAAAAACTGTTTTTT. Protein product: CASSPQGLEKLFF.

This clonotype appeared once. The V and J genes are TRBV5-6 and TRBJ2-7, with TRBD1 matching over 7 bases. V trimming: 0 bases; J trimming: 0 bases; junction bases outside the gene matches: 6. Germline V gene data show CDR1 as SGHDT and CDR2 as YYEEEE. The CDR3 extends over 16 amino acids. The CDR3: CASSLVIQGHSYEQYF. CDR3 DNA: TGTGCCAGCAGCTTGGTCATACAGGGGCACTCCTACGAGCAGTACTTC. The entire variable domain, with the rest obtained from reference TRBV5-6 and TRBJ2-7, is as follows: DAGVTQSPTHLIKTRGQQVTLRCSPKSGHDTVSWYQQALGQGPQFIFQYYEEEERQRGNFPDRFSGHQFPNYSSELNVNALLLGDSALYLCASSLVIQGHSYEQYFGPGTRLTVT.

The V and J genes are TRBV5-4 and TRBJ1-2; 7 bases fit TRBD1. The V gene's germline CDR1 is SGHNT and CDR2 YYREEE (reference sequence). The CDR3 has 13 residues. V lost 6 bases to trimming and J lost 8 bases; unmatched junction nucleotides: 10. CDR3 amino acids: CASTQDRARGYTF. The CDR3 coding sequence is TGTGCCAGCACCCAAGACAGGGCGCGAGGCTACACCTTC.

The V call is TRBV2, the J call TRBJ1-1; D gene uncertain. The CDR3 runs 13 residues. Per the germline V gene, CDR1 is SNHLY and CDR2 is FYNNEI. V was cut by 3 bases and J by 4 bases, with 9 bases left in between. For the CDR3, the DNA is TGTGCCAGCAGTGAGATCGGGTCCACTGAAGCTTTCTTT. It translates to CASSEIGSTEAFF.

This sequence joins TRBV20-1 and TRBJ2-2; a weak D match, TRBD2 (6 bases). Germline assignment: CDR1 DFQATT and CDR2 SNEGSKA (reference sequence). Trimming took 6 bases from V and 4 from J, leaving 12 bases between them. The CDR3 spans 13 residues. CDR3 DNA: TGCAGTGCGCGGACGGGAGTCACCGGGGAGCTGTTTTTT. Encoded protein: CSARTGVTGELFF.

This chain links TRBV5-1 with TRBJ2-7; D is undetermined. Trimming stripped 2 bases from V and 3 bases from J, with 15 bases between. Germline lookup yields CDR1 SGHRS and CDR2 YFSETQ. The CDR3 contains 15 residues. The CDR3 sequence: CASSLRLVGNYEQYF. Here the CDR3 DNA reads TGCGCCAGCAGCTTAAGGTTAGTTGGTAACTACGAGCAGTACTTC.

In its sample, this clonotype was seen once. The chain has TRBV30 and TRBJ2-3; a weak D match, TRBD1 (6 bases). The CDR3 loop spans 14 amino acids. Trimming left V 0 bases short and J 5 bases short, with 12 bases between. CDR1 and CDR2 from the germline V gene are GTSNPN and SVGIG (reference sequence). CDR3: CAWSVLGARDTQYF. In DNA form, the CDR3 reads TGTGCCTGGAGTGTACTGGGGGCCCGAGATACGCAGTATTTT.

In this sample, this clonotype turned up once. Here the CDR3 reads CSVNRGHGYTF. The CDR3 bases are TGCAGCGTTAACAGGGGACATGGCTACACCTTC. The V and J genes are TRBV29-1 and TRBJ1-2; 7 bases line up with TRBD1. Per the germline V gene, CDR1 is SQVTM and CDR2 is ANQGSEA. This CDR3 is built from 11 residues. Trimming at V came to 5 bases and at J to 6 bases, leaving 3 bases not matched to a gene.

The chain carries TRBV3-1 and TRBJ2-2; D is undetermined. The CDR3 is made up of 15 amino acids. Trimming took off 2 bases at V and 2 bases at J, with 9 bases between the two ends. Germline V CDR1 and CDR2: LGHDT, YNNKEL (reference sequence). The CDR3 DNA reads TGTGCCAGCAGCCAATTTACTGTTAACACCGGGGAGCTGTTTTTT. Its translation: CASSQFTVNTGELFF.

The gene calls are TRBV29-1 and TRBJ2-7; no firm D call. Trimming removed 5 bases at V and 7 bases at J, with 9 bases between. This CDR3 has 10 amino acids. From germline, CDR1 is SQVTM and CDR2 ANQGSEA. CDR3: CSVSGREQYF. In DNA, the CDR3 is TGCAGCGTTTCCGGGCGAGAGCAGTACTTC.

The gene calls are TRBV5-1 and TRBJ2-3; perhaps TRBD2 as D (6 bases). The CDR3 sequence is 15 residues long. Germline assignment: CDR1 SGHRS and CDR2 YFSETQ. The germline V and J ends were trimmed by 0 bases and 4 bases, with 12 bases remaining between them. CDR3 sequence (DNA): TGCGCCAGCAGCTTGGCCGTCAGGGAGGCAGATACGCAGTATTTT. Amino acids: CASSLAVREADTQYF.

The genes are TRBV6-5 and TRBJ2-7, with TRBD1 as a possible D gene (6 bases). The germline CDR1 and CDR2 sequences are MNHEY and SVGAGI. Trimming cost V 7 bases and J 3 bases, with 16 bases left between them. The CDR3 covers 14 residues. This chain's CDR3 is CASNSQGKVYEQYF. The CDR3 DNA is TGTGCCAGCAACTCACAGGGAAAGGTCTACGAGCAGTACTTC.

V and J are TRBV29-1 and TRBJ1-4, with D hard to call. The CDR3 extends over 13 amino acids. Germline V gene sequence: CDR1 SQVTM, CDR2 ANQGSEA. V lost 4 bases, J lost 8 bases, and 14 bases lay in between. CDR3 nucleotides: TGCAGCGTTGTGGCCTCCCGAGGGGAAAAACTGTTTTTT. Translation: CSVVASRGEKLFF.

The chain joins TRBV4-2 to TRBJ2-1; the D call may be TRBD1 or TRBD2 (6 bases each). CDR1 and CDR2 (germline): LGHNA, YNFKEQ. This CDR3 contains 19 residues. Trimming removed 1 base at V and 8 bases at J, with 27 bases between. As DNA, the CDR3 is TGTGCCAGCAGCCAAGTCGGTTTACCGGGGGCCTCTCTAGGGGATGAGCAGTTCTTC. It yields the protein CASSQVGLPGASLGDEQFF.